These 4 T cell receptor beta chains were all obtained from the same sample, sequenced in a study of T cell repertoires in cytomegalovirus infection. One entry per CDR3 protein results from TCRdb running MiXCR on the reads. The sample has 400,000 to 550,000 distinct CDR3 sequences, around 11% seen once; the top ten hold approximately 10%. The specimen was PBMCs. The receptors derive from a human donor in good health (CMV status not recorded). Some clones in this sample may be carry-over from other donors' samples.

This clonotype showed up just a few times. V and J are TRBV19 and TRBJ2-2, with 8 bases fitting TRBD1. The CDR3 loop spans 15 amino acids. Germline V gene sequence: CDR1 LNHDA, CDR2 SQIVND (reference sequence). J lost 5 bases, V lost 5 bases, and 7 bases had no gene match. CDR3: CASSWQGAGTGELFF. Here the CDR3 DNA reads TGTGCCAGTAGTTGGCAGGGGGCAGGTACCGGGGAGCTGTTTTTT.

The table lists this clonotype with many counts. The chain links TRBV9 to TRBJ2-2, with D possibly matching TRBD1 (6 bases). The CDR3 runs to 17 residues. V dropped 4 bases and J dropped 1 base, with 17 bases sitting between them. Germline CDR1 and CDR2: SGDLS and YYNGEE. The CDR3 coding sequence is TGTGCCAGCAGCCCGACGTTGGGGACATTGAACACCGGGGAGCTGTTTTTT. This codes for CASSPTLGTLNTGELFF.

The chain has TRBV6-5 and TRBJ2-1, with D possibly being TRBD1 (5 bases). The V gene's germline CDR1 is MNHEY and CDR2 SVGAGI. V lost 6 bases and J 9 bases, leaving 9 bases between the germline ends. CDR3 length: 11 residues. The CDR3 protein is CASRFQGEQFF. The CDR3 DNA reads TGTGCCAGCAGGTTTCAGGGTGAGCAGTTCTTC.

This clonotype was seen many times. The chain carries TRBV7-9 and TRBJ2-1; possibly TRBD1 for D (6 bases). Germline lookup yields CDR1 SEHNR and CDR2 FQNEAQ (reference sequence). Trimming cost V 2 bases and J 5 bases, with 16 bases left between them. This CDR3 spans 16 amino acids. For the CDR3, the DNA is TGTGCCAGCAGCTTAAAGTTTGGGACATATGACAATGAGCAGTTCTTC. Its translation: CASSLKFGTYDNEQFF.